Following are 26 T cell receptor beta chains from one sample sequenced in a study of beta chain features in type 1 diabetes. The isolated RNA, all of it, was reverse transcribed, so expressed TCRB transcripts were what got sequenced. Sequencing was performed with immunoSEQ multiplex PCR; in TCRdb, only in-frame clones are kept and a portion is missing. The sample includes around 500,000 clones, over 9.5% of them seen just once. The source material was naive CD4+ T cells from blood. Source of these receptors: a woman between 18 and 30 years old in good health.

The chain has TRBV30 and TRBJ2-3; D is unclear. CDR3 length: 16 residues. The germline CDR1 and CDR2 sequences are GTSNPN and SVGIG (reference sequence). Between the trimmed V and J ends, which lost 0 bases and 0 bases, there was a span of 13 bases. DNA for the CDR3: TGTGCCTGGAGTGTAGGTTCCCAGCTTAGCACAGATACGCAGTATTTT. Its protein is CAWSVGSQLSTDTQYF.

The sample holds a few counts of this clone. The J gene is TRBJ2-1, the V gene TRBV30; 8 bases are a match to TRBD2. CDR3 size: 15 residues. J gave up 2 bases and V 2 bases, and 5 bases lay outside the gene matches. The germline CDR1 and CDR2 sequences are GTSNPN and SVGIG (reference sequence). The CDR3 DNA follows: TGTGCCTGGAGTTTAGCGGGACCCACCTACAATGAGCAGTTCTTC. This codes for CAWSLAGPTYNEQFF. The variable domain in full, completed from reference TRBV30 and TRBJ2-1, reads SQTIHQWPATLVQPVGSPLSLECTVEGTSNPNLYWYRQAAGRGLQLLFYSVGIGQISSEVPQNLSASRPQDRQFILSSKKLLLSDSGFYLCAWSLAGPTYNEQFFGPGTRLTVL.

This clone was seen more than once but under ten times. This sample includes further DNA sequences coding for the same CDR3. The rearrangement joins TRBV18 to TRBJ2-3; D unclear. From germline, CDR1 is KGHSH and CDR2 LQKENI. This CDR3 has 12 amino acids. The germline V and J ends were trimmed by 3 bases and 4 bases, with 5 bases remaining between them. CDR3 protein: CASSPSADTQYF. CDR3 sequence (DNA): TGTGCCAGCTCACCCTCTGCAGATACGCAGTATTTT.

V usage is TRBV2 and J usage is TRBJ1-6; D not resolved. Germline loops: CDR1 SNHLY, CDR2 FYNNEI. The CDR3 spans 21 residues. The V end was cut by 3 bases, the J end by 3 bases, with 27 bases between. This chain's CDR3 is CASSDVHRVSGSKIYNSPLHF. The CDR3 DNA reads as TGTGCCAGCAGTGACGTTCATCGGGTCTCGGGGTCTAAGATCTATAATTCACCCCTCCACTTT.

The rearrangement uses TRBV18 and TRBJ2-7; possible D gene TRBD1, 6 bases. V lost 5 bases and J 2 bases, leaving 10 bases between the germline ends. Germline V gene sequence: CDR1 KGHSH, CDR2 LQKENI. The CDR3 length is 13 residues. The CDR3 here is CASSGQGTYEQYF. CDR3 DNA: TGTGCCAGCTCAGGGCAGGGGACCTACGAGCAGTACTTC.

The chain recombines TRBV9 with TRBJ1-1, with D perhaps TRBD1 (6 bases). V lost 3 bases and J 7 bases, leaving 13 bases between the germline ends. The length of the CDR3 is 13 residues. Germline CDR1 reads SGDLS; CDR2 reads YYNGEE. The CDR3 sequence: CASSAVDRHEAFF. DNA of the CDR3: TGTGCCAGCAGCGCCGTTGACAGGCATGAAGCTTTCTTT.

The sample holds a few counts of this clone. The gene calls are TRBV7-9 and TRBJ2-3; 9 bases align to TRBD1. The ends lost 5 bases at V and 1 base at J; junction bases unmatched: 1. The length of the CDR3 is 14 residues. Per germline, CDR1 SEHNR and CDR2 FQNEAQ (reference sequence). CDR3 nucleotide sequence: TGTGCCAGCAGCCGACAGGGGGGCACAGATACGCAGTATTTT. Protein sequence: CASSRQGGTDTQYF.

The rearrangement uses TRBV7-9 and TRBJ2-6; D not resolved. V lost 1 base, J lost 0 bases, and 4 bases lay in between. Germline V lookup: CDR1 SEHNR, CDR2 FQNEAQ (reference sequence). This CDR3 region has 15 residues. CDR3 protein: CASSLGASGANVLTF. The CDR3 DNA reads as TGTGCCAGCAGCTTAGGCGCCTCTGGGGCCAACGTCCTGACTTTC.

This clone was detected a few times. This chain links TRBV6-6 with TRBJ2-7; TRBD1 agrees at 8 bases. J gave up 7 bases and V 5 bases, and 10 bases lay outside the gene matches. The germline V gene has CDR1 MNHNY and CDR2 SVGAGI (reference sequence). The CDR3 sequence is 14 residues long. CDR3 in amino acids: CASSVGTGAGEQYF. The CDR3 DNA follows: TGTGCCAGCAGTGTGGGGACAGGTGCTGGGGAGCAGTACTTC.

This clone was counted between two and nine times. The V and J genes are TRBV7-2 and TRBJ1-1; 7 nucleotides line up with TRBD1. After removal of 5 bases from V and 7 bases from J, the junction contained 16 bases not matched to a gene. The CDR3 extends over 16 amino acids. Germline V lookup: CDR1 SGHTA, CDR2 FQGNSA. CDR3 in amino acids: CASSPFMANRGREAFF. For the CDR3, the DNA is TGTGCCAGCAGCCCCTTCATGGCGAACAGGGGCCGTGAAGCTTTCTTT.

The J gene is TRBJ2-3, the V gene TRBV30; a weak D match, TRBD2 (5 bases). This CDR3 comprises 18 residues. In germline, CDR1 is GTSNPN, CDR2 SVGIG (reference sequence). V was trimmed by 6 bases and J by 0 bases, leaving 25 bases between them. CDR3 in amino acids: CACVYWPRGVGSTDTQYF. The CDR3 DNA sequence: TGTGCCTGCGTCTATTGGCCCCGGGGAGTGGGAAGCACAGATACGCAGTATTTT. Supplemented by reference TRBV30 and TRBJ2-3, the full variable domain reads SQTIHQWPATLVQPVGSPLSLECTVEGTSNPNLYWYRQAAGRGLQLLFYSVGIGQISSEVPQNLSASRPQDRQFILSSKKLLLSDSGFYLCACVYWPRGVGSTDTQYFGPGTRLTVL.

This clone was recorded a few times. The chain links TRBV18 to TRBJ2-7; no reliable D call. This CDR3 has 13 residues. V dropped 2 bases and J dropped 3 bases, with 8 bases sitting between them. Germline CDR1 KGHSH, CDR2 LQKENI. This CDR3 reads CASSPVPLYEQYV. The CDR3 DNA reads TGTGCCAGCTCACCAGTGCCACTCTACGAGCAGTACGTC.

This clone has just a few counts. The chain links TRBV2 to TRBJ2-3; D not resolved. V lost 3 bases and J lost 2, with 9 bases in between. Germline V gives CDR1 SNHLY, CDR2 FYNNEI. CDR3 length: 14 amino acids. The CDR3 DNA follows: TGTGCCAGCAGTGACAGCAGGTTCACAGATACGCAGTATTTT. Its translation: CASSDSRFTDTQYF. The variable domain in full, completed from reference TRBV2 and TRBJ2-3, reads EPEVTQTPSHQVTQMGQEVILRCVPISNHLYFYWYRQILGQKVEFLVSFYNNEISEKSEIFDDQFSVERPDGSNFTLKIRSTKLEDSAMYFCASSDSRFTDTQYFGPGTRLTVL.

The CDR3 here is CASSYQGGGETQYF. The CDR3 coding sequence is TGTGCCAGCAGTTACCAGGGAGGGGGAGAGACCCAGTACTTC. The chain employs TRBV6-5 and TRBJ2-5; D is perhaps TRBD2 (7 bases). This CDR3 has 14 residues. The germline V and J ends were trimmed by 2 bases and 4 bases, with 11 bases remaining between them. Germline CDR1 reads MNHEY; CDR2 reads SVGAGI.

This clone was seen only a few times. This chain joins TRBV7-2 and TRBJ1-1; D remains unclear. CDR1 is SGHTA, CDR2 FQGNSA, per germline. The CDR3 sequence is 13 residues long. V dropped 3 bases and J dropped 0 bases, with 5 bases sitting between them. CDR3 amino acids: CASSFKVNTEAFF. The DNA for the CDR3 is TGTGCCAGCAGCTTCAAAGTGAACACTGAAGCTTTCTTT.

CDR3 in amino acids: CASSLVGGPEKLFF. CDR3 DNA sequence: TGTGCCAGCAGCTTAGTTGGGGGTCCAGAAAAACTGTTTTTT. The chain combines TRBV7-2 with TRBJ1-4, with a weak D call TRBD1 (5 bases). This CDR3 has 14 residues. Germline CDR1 is SGHTA and CDR2 is FQGNSA. Trimming shortened V by 1 base and J by 8 bases, and 11 bases separated the two germline ends.

This clone was recorded a few times. The chain couples TRBV27 to TRBJ2-1; D is perhaps TRBD2 (5 bases). V was cut by 6 bases and J by 2 bases, with 17 bases left in between. The germline V gene encodes CDR1 MNHEY and CDR2 SMNVEV (reference sequence). The CDR3 spans 16 residues. In DNA form, the CDR3 reads TGTGCCAGCAGCCTAATGGGAGTGGGCCCCTACAATGAGCAGTTCTTC. Protein sequence: CASSLMGVGPYNEQFF.

This clone was recorded a few times. This sequence joins TRBV7-9 and TRBJ2-5; TRBD2 aligns across 12 bases. V shed 5 bases and J 7 bases; nucleotides not matched to a gene: 11. Germline CDR1 and CDR2: SEHNR and FQNEAQ (reference sequence). The CDR3 extends over 16 amino acids. The CDR3 nucleotides read TGTGCCAGCAGCCCAAGACTAGCGGGGGATGAGGTGACCCAGTACTTC. This sequence encodes CASSPRLAGDEVTQYF.

The chain uses TRBV29-1 and TRBJ1-1; no firm D call. Germline CDR1 is SQVTM and CDR2 is ANQGSEA. The V and J ends lost 4 bases and 10 bases respectively, with 16 bases between them. This CDR3 region has 12 residues. CDR3 DNA sequence: TGCAGCGTTGCGGCAGGATCGGGTCCAGCTTTCTTT. Its protein is CSVAAGSGPAFF.

The rearrangement links TRBV5-1 to TRBJ2-7, with 9 bases fitting TRBD2. This CDR3 has 14 amino acids. Losses at the gene ends were 2 bases for V and 6 bases for J; bases not matched to a gene: 6. Germline V lookup: CDR1 SGHRS, CDR2 YFSETQ. Here the CDR3 reads CASSLVIAGVEQYF. The DNA of the CDR3 is TGCGCCAGCAGCTTAGTGATAGCGGGAGTCGAGCAGTACTTC.

This clone was seen only a few times. V usage is TRBV27 and J usage is TRBJ2-6; maybe TRBD2 (6 bases). CDR3 size: 15 residues. The V gene lost 5 bases and the J gene lost 0 bases, with 8 bases spanning the gap. The germline V gene encodes CDR1 MNHEY and CDR2 SMNVEV (reference sequence). CDR3 in amino acids: CASSGGSSGANVLTF. CDR3 sequence (DNA): TGTGCCAGCAGTGGGGGGAGCTCTGGGGCCAACGTCCTGACTTTC. Supplemented by reference TRBV27 and TRBJ2-6, the full variable domain reads EAQVTQNPRYLITVTGKKLTVTCSQNMNHEYMSWYRQDPGLGLRQIYYSMNVEVTDKGDVPEGYKVSRKEKRNFPLILESPSPNQTSLYFCASSGGSSGANVLTFGAGSRLTVL.

Concerning this clone itself: The sample contains more than one DNA sequence encoding this CDR3. The chain uses TRBV7-2 and TRBJ2-1; no definite D call. CDR1 SGHTA and CDR2 FQGNSA come from the germline V gene. Trimming removed 5 bases at V and 0 bases at J, with 5 bases between. The CDR3 is 13 residues long. The CDR3 region has the DNA TGTGCCAGCAGCCCGAGCTCCTACAATGAGCAGTTCTTC. The encoded protein is CASSPSSYNEQFF.

This clone has just a few counts. This rearrangement joins TRBV9 to TRBJ2-2; perhaps TRBD2 as D (5 bases). From germline, CDR1 is SGDLS and CDR2 YYNGEE. Trimming left V 2 bases short and J 1 base short, with 9 bases between. This CDR3 spans 15 amino acids. CDR3 protein: CASSVLARNTGELFF. The CDR3 DNA follows: TGTGCCAGCAGCGTTCTAGCTAGGAACACCGGGGAGCTGTTTTTT. The variable domain in full, completed from reference TRBV9 and TRBJ2-2, reads DSGVTQTPKHLITATGQRVTLRCSPRSGDLSVYWYQQSLDQGLQFLIQYYNGEERAKGNILERFSAQQFPDLHSELNLSSLELGDSALYFCASSVLARNTGELFFGEGSRLTVL.

A few counts support this clone. The chain uses TRBV14 and TRBJ2-3; D remains ambiguous. V was clipped by 4 bases and J by 0 bases, with 5 bases between them. Germline CDR1 is SGHDN and CDR2 is FVKESK. The CDR3 length is 13 residues. DNA for the CDR3: TGTGCCAGCAGCCCCTTAAGCACAGATACGCAGTATTTT. Translating it yields CASSPLSTDTQYF.

The chain uses TRBV2 and TRBJ2-3; D is unclear. With 8 bases removed from V and 2 bases from J, the gap between germline ends came to 5 bases. Germline CDR1 is SNHLY and CDR2 is FYNNEI. The CDR3 contains 11 residues. The CDR3 bases are TGTGCCAGCTCAGTCACAGATACGCAGTATTTT. This encodes CASSVTDTQYF.

This clone was detected only once. This rearrangement joins TRBV6-5 to TRBJ1-1, with D possibly matching TRBD1 (5 bases). Germline CDR1 MNHEY, CDR2 SVGAGI. The CDR3 has 12 amino acids. Trimming shortened V by 7 bases and J by 6 bases, and 12 bases separated the two germline ends. The DNA of the CDR3 is TGTGCCAGCACCCTTCCGGGGCCTGAAGCTTTCTTT. Its protein is CASTLPGPEAFF.